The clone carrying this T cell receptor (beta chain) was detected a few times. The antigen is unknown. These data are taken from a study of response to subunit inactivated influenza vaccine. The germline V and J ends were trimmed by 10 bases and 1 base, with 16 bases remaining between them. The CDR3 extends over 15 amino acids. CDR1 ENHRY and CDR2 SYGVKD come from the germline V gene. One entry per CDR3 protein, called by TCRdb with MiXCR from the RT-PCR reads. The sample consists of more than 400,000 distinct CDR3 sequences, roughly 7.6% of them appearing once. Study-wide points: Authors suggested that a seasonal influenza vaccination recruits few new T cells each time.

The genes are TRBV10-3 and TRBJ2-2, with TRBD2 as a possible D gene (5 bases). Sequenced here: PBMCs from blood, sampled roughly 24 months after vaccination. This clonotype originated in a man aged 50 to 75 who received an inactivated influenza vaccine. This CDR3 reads CATTSGLMNTGELFF. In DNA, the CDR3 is TGTGCCACCACGTCCGGACTGATGAACACCGGGGAGCTGTTTTTT.